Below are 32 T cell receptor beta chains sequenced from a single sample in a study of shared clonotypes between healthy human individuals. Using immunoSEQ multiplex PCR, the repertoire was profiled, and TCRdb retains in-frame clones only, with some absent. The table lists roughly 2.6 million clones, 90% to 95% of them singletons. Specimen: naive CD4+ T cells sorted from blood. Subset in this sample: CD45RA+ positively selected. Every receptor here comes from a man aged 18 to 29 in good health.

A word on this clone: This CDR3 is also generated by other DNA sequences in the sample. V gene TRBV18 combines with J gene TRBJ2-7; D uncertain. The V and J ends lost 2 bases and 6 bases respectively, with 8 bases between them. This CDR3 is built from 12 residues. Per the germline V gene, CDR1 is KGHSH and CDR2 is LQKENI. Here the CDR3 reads CASSPDSSEQYF. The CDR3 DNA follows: TGTGCCAGCTCACCAGATAGCAGCGAGCAGTACTTC.

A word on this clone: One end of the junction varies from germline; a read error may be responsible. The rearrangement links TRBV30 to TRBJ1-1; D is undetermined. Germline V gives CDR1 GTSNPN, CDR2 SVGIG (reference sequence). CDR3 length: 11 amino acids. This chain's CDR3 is CAWVDPTEAFF. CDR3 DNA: TGTGCCTGGGTTGACCCGACTGAGGCTTTCTTT. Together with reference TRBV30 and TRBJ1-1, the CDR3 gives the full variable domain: SQTIHQWPATLVQPVGSPLSLECTVEGTSNPNLYWYRQAAGRGLQLLFYSVGIGQISSEVPQNLSASRPQDRQFILSSKKLLLSDSGFYLCAWVDPTEAFFGQGTRLTVV.

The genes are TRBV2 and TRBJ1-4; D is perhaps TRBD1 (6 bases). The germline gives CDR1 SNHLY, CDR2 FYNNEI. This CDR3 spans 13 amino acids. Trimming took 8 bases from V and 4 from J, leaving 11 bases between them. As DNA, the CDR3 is TGTGCCAGCCGGACAGTCCTTAATGAAAAACTGTTTTTT. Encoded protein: CASRTVLNEKLFF.

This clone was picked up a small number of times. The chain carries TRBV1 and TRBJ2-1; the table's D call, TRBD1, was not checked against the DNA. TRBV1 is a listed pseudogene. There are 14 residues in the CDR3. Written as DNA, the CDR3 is TGCACCAGCAGAAGGACAGGGGCCTACAATGAGCAGTTCTTC. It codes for CTSRRTGAYNEQFF.

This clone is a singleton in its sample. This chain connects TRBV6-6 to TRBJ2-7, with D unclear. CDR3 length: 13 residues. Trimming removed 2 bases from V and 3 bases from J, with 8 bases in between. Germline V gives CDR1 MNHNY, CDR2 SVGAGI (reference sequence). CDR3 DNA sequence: TGTGCCAGCAGTTACCAGGAGAGCTACGAGCAGTACTTC. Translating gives CASSYQESYEQYF.

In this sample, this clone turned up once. CDR3 nucleotide sequence: TGTGCCAGCAGCCAGGGGACAGCCTCCTACGAGCAGTACTTC. Protein product: CASSQGTASYEQYF. This chain joins TRBV14 and TRBJ2-7; 7 bases line up with TRBD1. Germline trimming cut 3 bases from V and 0 bases from J; bases unmatched to any gene: 2. CDR1 SGHDN and CDR2 FVKESK come from the germline V gene. The CDR3 is made up of 14 amino acids.

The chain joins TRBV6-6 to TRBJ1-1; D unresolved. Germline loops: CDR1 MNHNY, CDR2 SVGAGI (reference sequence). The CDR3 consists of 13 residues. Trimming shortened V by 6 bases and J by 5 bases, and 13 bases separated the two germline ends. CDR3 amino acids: CASRPGRRTEAFF. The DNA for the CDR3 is TGTGCCAGCAGGCCCGGGAGGAGGACTGAAGCTTTCTTT.

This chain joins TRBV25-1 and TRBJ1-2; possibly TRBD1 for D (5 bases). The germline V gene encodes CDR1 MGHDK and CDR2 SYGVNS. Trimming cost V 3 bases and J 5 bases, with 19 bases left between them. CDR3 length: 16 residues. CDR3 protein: CASSDSRTGGIYGYTF. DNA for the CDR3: TGTGCCAGCAGTGATAGTCGGACCGGGGGTATTTATGGCTACACCTTC.

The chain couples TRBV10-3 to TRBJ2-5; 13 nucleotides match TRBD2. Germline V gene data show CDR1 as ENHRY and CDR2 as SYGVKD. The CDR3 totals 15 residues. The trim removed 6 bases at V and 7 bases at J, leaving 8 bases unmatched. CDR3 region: CAIRGTSGANGTQYF. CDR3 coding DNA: TGTGCCATCAGGGGGACTAGCGGGGCAAACGGGACCCAGTACTTC.

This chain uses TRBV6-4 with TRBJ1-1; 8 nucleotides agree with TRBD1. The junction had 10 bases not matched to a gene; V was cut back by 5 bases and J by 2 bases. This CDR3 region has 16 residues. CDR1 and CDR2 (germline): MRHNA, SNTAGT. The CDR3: CASSLTGESRNTEAFF. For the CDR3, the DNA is TGTGCCAGCAGTTTGACAGGGGAAAGTCGTAACACTGAAGCTTTCTTT.

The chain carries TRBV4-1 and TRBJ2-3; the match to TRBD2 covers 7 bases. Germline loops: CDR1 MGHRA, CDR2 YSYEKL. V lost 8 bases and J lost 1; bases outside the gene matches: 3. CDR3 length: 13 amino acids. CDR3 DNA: TGCGCCAGCCGCCGGGAGGGCACAGATACGCAGTATTTT. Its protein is CASRREGTDTQYF.

The chain's CDR3 is CASSKVGSPTSGANVLTF. In DNA, the CDR3 is TGTGCCAGTAGTAAGGTCGGCAGCCCCACCTCTGGGGCCAACGTCCTGACTTTC. This rearrangement joins TRBV19 to TRBJ2-6; no clear D. The CDR3 consists of 18 residues. In germline, CDR1 is LNHDA, CDR2 SQIVND (reference sequence). V lost 4 bases and J 0 bases, leaving 16 bases between the germline ends. Looking up the rest from reference TRBV19 and TRBJ2-6 gives the full variable domain: DGGITQSPKYLFRKEGQNVTLSCEQNLNHDAMYWYRQDPGQGLRLIYYSQIVNDFQKGDIAEGYSVSREKKESFPLTVTSAQKNPTAFYLCASSKVGSPTSGANVLTFGAGSRLTVL.

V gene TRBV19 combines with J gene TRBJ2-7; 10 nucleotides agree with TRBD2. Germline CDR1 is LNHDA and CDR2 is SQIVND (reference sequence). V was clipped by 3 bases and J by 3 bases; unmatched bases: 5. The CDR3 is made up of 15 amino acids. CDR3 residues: CASSIVASGGYEQYF. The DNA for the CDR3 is TGTGCCAGTAGTATCGTTGCTAGCGGGGGCTACGAGCAGTACTTC.

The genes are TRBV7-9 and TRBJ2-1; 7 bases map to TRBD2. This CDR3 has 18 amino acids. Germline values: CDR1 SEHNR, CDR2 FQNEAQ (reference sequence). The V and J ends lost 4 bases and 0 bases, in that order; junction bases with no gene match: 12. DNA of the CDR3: TGTGCCAGCAGCTCTCCCAAAGGGGCGGGAGTCTCCTACAATGAGCAGTTCTTC. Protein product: CASSSPKGAGVSYNEQFF.

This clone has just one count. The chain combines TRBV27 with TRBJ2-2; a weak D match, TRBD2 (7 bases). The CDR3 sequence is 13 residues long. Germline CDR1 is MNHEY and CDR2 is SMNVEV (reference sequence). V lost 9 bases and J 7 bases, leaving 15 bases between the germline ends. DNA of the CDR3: TGTGCCAGTAGCCGGGGGGCAAACGGGGAGCTGTTTTTT. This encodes CASSRGANGELFF.

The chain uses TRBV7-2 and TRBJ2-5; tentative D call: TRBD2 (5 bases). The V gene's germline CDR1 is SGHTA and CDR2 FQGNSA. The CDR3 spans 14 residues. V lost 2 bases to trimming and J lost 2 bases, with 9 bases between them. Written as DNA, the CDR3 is TGTGCCAGCAGCTTATCATTAGCGCAAGAGACCCAGTACTTC. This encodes CASSLSLAQETQYF. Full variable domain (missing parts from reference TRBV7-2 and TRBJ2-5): GAGVSQSPSNKVTEKGKDVELRCDPISGHTALYWYRQSLGQGLEFLIYFQGNSAPDKSGLPSDRFSAERTGGSVSTLTIQRTQQEDSAVYLCASSLSLAQETQYFGPGTRLLVL.

The CDR3 spells CASSLGGQPYNEQFF. The CDR3 DNA sequence: TGTGCCAGCAGCTTGGGGGGACAGCCCTACAATGAGCAGTTCTTC. The chain combines TRBV5-6 with TRBJ2-1; TRBD1 matches 7 bases. The trim removed 0 bases at V and 2 bases at J, leaving 2 bases unmatched. CDR1 and CDR2 from the germline V gene are SGHDT and YYEEEE. The CDR3 extends over 15 amino acids.

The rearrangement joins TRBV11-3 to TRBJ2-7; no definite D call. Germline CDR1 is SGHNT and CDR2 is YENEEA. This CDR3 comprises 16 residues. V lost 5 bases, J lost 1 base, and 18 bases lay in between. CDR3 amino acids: CASSARTPGPSYEQYF. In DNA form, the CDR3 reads TGTGCCAGCAGCGCAAGAACTCCGGGTCCTTCCTACGAGCAGTACTTC.

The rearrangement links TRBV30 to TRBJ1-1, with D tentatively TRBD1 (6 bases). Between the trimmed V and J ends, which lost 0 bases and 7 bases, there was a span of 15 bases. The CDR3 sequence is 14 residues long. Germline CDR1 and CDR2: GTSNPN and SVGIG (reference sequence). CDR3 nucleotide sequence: TGTGCCTGGAGTGTAGGGGGGCGCCGGGGTGAAGCTTTCTTT. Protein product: CAWSVGGRRGEAFF.

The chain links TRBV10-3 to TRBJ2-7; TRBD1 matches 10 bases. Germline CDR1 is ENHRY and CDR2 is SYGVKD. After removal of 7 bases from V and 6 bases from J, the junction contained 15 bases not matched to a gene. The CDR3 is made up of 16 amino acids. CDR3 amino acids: CAITLTRGDRGSEQYF. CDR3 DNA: TGTGCCATCACTTTAACCAGGGGGGACAGGGGTAGCGAGCAGTACTTC.

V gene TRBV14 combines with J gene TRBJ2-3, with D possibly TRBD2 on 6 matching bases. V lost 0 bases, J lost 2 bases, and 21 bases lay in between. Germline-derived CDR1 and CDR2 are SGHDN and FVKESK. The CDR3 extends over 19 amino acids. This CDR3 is CASSQDGIFSGFLTDTQYF. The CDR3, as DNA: TGTGCCAGCAGCCAAGATGGTATTTTTAGCGGATTTCTCACAGATACGCAGTATTTT.

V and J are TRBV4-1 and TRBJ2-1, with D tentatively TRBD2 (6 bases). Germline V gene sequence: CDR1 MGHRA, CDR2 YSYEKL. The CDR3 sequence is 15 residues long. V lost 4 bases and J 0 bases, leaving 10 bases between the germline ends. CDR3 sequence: CASSPHGSSYNEQFF. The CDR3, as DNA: TGCGCCAGCAGCCCACACGGGAGCTCCTACAATGAGCAGTTCTTC.

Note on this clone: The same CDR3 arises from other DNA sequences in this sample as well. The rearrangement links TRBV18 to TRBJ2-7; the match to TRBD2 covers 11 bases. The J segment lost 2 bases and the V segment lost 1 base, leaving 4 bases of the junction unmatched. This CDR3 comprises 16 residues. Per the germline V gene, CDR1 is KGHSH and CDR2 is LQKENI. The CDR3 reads CASSPRLAGGAYEQYF. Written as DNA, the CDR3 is TGTGCCAGCTCACCACGTCTAGCGGGGGGAGCCTACGAGCAGTACTTC.

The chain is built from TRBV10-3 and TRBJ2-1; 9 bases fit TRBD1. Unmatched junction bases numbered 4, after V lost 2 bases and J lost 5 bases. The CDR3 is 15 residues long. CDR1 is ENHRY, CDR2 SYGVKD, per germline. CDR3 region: CAISEETGGNNEQFF. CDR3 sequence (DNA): TGTGCCATCAGTGAGGAGACAGGGGGGAACAATGAGCAGTTCTTC.

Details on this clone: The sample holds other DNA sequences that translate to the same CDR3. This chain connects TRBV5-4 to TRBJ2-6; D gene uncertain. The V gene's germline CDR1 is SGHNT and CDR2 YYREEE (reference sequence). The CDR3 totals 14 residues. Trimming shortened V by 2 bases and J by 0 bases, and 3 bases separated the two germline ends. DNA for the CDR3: TGTGCCAGCAGCTTCGACTCTGGGGCCAACGTCCTGACTTTC. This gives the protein CASSFDSGANVLTF.

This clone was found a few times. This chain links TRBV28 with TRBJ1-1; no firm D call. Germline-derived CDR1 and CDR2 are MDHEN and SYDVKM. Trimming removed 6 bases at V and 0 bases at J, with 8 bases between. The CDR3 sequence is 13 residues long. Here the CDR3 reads CASSPIMNTEAFF. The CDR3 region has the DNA TGTGCCAGCAGCCCAATCATGAACACTGAAGCTTTCTTT.

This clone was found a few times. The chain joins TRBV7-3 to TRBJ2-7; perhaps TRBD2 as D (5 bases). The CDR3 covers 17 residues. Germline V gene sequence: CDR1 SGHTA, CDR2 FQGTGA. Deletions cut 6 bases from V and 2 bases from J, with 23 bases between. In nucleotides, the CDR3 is TGTGCCAGCAGGCGAGCCCCCCTCACGGGGAACCCCTACGAGCAGTACTTC. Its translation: CASRRAPLTGNPYEQYF.

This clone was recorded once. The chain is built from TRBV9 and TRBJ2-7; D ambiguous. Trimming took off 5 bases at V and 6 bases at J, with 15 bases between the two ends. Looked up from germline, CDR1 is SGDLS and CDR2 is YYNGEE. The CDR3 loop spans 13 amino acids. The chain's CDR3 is CASSPDLSGEQYF. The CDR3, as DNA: TGTGCCAGCAGTCCCGACCTCTCCGGCGAGCAGTACTTC. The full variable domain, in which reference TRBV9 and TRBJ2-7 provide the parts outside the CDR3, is DSGVTQTPKHLITATGQRVTLRCSPRSGDLSVYWYQQSLDQGLQFLIQYYNGEERAKGNILERFSAQQFPDLHSELNLSSLELGDSALYFCASSPDLSGEQYFGPGTRLTVT.

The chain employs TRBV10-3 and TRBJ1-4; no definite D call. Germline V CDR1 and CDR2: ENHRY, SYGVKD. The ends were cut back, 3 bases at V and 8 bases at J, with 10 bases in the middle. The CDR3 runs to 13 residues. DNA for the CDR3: TGTGCCATCAGTGATAGGACCGCAGAAAAACTGTTTTTT. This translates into CAISDRTAEKLFF.

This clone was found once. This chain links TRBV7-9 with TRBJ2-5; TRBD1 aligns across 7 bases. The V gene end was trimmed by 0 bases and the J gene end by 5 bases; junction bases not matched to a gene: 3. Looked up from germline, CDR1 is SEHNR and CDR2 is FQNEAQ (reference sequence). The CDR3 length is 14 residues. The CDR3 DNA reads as TGTGCCAGCAGCTTAGCAGGGGGCTGGGAGACCCAGTACTTC. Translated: CASSLAGGWETQYF.

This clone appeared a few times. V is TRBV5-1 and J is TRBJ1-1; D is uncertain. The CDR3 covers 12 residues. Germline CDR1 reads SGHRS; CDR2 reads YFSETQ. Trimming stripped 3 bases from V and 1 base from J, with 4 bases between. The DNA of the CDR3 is TGCGCCAGCAGCTGGGAGAACACTGAAGCTTTCTTT. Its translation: CASSWENTEAFF.

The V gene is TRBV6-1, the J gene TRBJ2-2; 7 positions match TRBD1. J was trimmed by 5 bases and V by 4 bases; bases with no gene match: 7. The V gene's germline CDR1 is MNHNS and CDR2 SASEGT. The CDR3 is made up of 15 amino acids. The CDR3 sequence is CASSARQGGTGELFF. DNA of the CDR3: TGTGCCAGCAGTGCTAGACAGGGCGGAACCGGGGAGCTGTTTTTT.